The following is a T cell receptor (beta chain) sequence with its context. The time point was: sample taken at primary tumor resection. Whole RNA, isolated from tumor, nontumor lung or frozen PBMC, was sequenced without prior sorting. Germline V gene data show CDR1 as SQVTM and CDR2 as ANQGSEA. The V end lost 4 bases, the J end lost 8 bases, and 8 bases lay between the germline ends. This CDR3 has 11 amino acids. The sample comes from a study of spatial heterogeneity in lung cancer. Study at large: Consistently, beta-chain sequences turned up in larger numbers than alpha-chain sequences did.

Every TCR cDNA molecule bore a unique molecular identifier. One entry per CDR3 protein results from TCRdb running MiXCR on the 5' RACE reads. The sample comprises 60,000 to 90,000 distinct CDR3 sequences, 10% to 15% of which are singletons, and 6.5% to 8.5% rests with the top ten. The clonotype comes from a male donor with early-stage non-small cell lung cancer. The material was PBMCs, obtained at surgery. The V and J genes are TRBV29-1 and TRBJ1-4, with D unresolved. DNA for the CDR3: TGCAGCGTTGCAGTAGGAGAAAAACTGTTTTTT. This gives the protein CSVAVGEKLFF.